The rows below give T cell receptor beta chains drawn from one sample of a study of identical twins. TCRdb recomputed calls from the 5' RACE reads with MiXCR, one row per CDR3 protein. This sample carries under 350,000 distinct CDR3 sequences, roughly 9.8% of them seen once, and the ten largest clones take approximately 7%. The same sample was also studied in work on yellow fever vaccine responses in identical twins.

The sequencing sample was made of CD8+ T cells sorted from blood. All receptors come from a woman aged 18-35 years in good health. Both conserved end residues are part of each CDR3. Fields, in order: CDR3 DNA, CDR3 protein, D gene, V gene, J gene, CDR3 length, clone size. The D gene is left open where the match is weak. A clone size is listed for some rows: how often the clone was seen (once, few, many), or a class if it is expanded.

TGTGCCAGCACCCCGACAAGGAACGGCATTCAGTACTTC,CASTPTRNGIQYF,-,TRBV12-3/TRBV12-4,TRBJ2-4,13,-
TGTGCCAGCAGCCCTGGGGTAGCAGCTTACAATGAGCAGTTCTTC,CASSPGVAAYNEQFF,-,TRBV7-9,TRBJ2-1,15,few
TGTGCCAGCAGCGTGGGACAGGGGGCCTATGGCTACACCTTC,CASSVGQGAYGYTF,TRBD1,TRBV7-9,TRBJ1-2,14,few
TGTGCCAGCAGCGACCGGGACAGGGAATTCTTC,CASSDRDREFF,TRBD1,TRBV7-9,TRBJ2-1,11,many
TGTGCCAGCAGCACAGGGTCTTCATGGACCCAGTACTTC,CASSTGSSWTQYF,-,TRBV27,TRBJ2-5,13,many
TGTGCCAGCAGCCAGTCCAGCTACAATTCACCCCTCCACTTT,CASSQSSYNSPLHF,-,TRBV5-6,TRBJ1-6,14,many
TGTGCCAGCAGCCCCGGTCCGGGACTAGCGAGTTCGGGTACGCAGTATTTT,CASSPGPGLASSGTQYF,TRBD2,TRBV11-2,TRBJ2-3,17,few
TGCAGCGTTGAAGATATCGGCCGCGGGGAGCTGTTTTTT,CSVEDIGRGELFF,-,TRBV29-1,TRBJ2-2,13,many
TGTGCCACCAGCGCAGGACTAGCGGGAACCACAGATACGCAGTATTTT,CATSAGLAGTTDTQYF,TRBD2,TRBV15,TRBJ2-3,16,-
TGCGCCAGCAGCCCTGTGGGGGTCAACACTGAAGCTTTCTTT,CASSPVGVNTEAFF,-,TRBV4-1,TRBJ1-1,14,few
TGTGCCAGCAGCCCCCAACGACTAGCGGGAGGTTCCCTGTACGAGCAGTACTTC,CASSPQRLAGGSLYEQYF,TRBD2,TRBV11-1,TRBJ2-7,18,many
TGTGCCAGCCGTGGGGAAGGGGCCAACGTCCTGACTTTC,CASRGEGANVLTF,-,TRBV25-1,TRBJ2-6,13,many
TGTGCCAGCTCACCACCTTATACCAGGGCTCCCTACGAGCAGTACTTC,CASSPPYTRAPYEQYF,-,TRBV18,TRBJ2-7,16,few
TGCAGTGTCACGGAGCACTCTTACTACAATGAGCAGTTCTTC,CSVTEHSYYNEQFF,-,TRBV20-1,TRBJ2-1,14,many
TGCGCCAGCAGCTCGCCCCTGGGGACCCAGTACTTC,CASSSPLGTQYF,-,TRBV5-1,TRBJ2-5,12,many
TGTGCCAGCAGCTTGCCCAGGGGCGCCAGCTCCTACGAGCAGTACTTC,CASSLPRGASSYEQYF,-,TRBV7-2,TRBJ2-7,16,-
TGTGCCAGCAGCTGGGACCGCAATCAGCCCCAGCATTTT,CASSWDRNQPQHF,-,TRBV7-9,TRBJ1-5,13,-
TGTGCCAGCAGTAAATCTAGCAATCAGCCCCAGCATTTT,CASSKSSNQPQHF,-,TRBV6-1,TRBJ1-5,13,few
TGTGCCAGCAGTTACCAACTAGGATACGAGCAGTACTTC,CASSYQLGYEQYF,-,TRBV6-2/TRBV6-3,TRBJ2-7,13,few
TGTGCCAGTGAACTCACCGGGGAGCTGTTTTTT,CASELTGELFF,-,TRBV7-2,TRBJ2-2,11,many
TGTGCCAGCAGTCTCGACTCAGAGCTTTGGGGCTCCTACGAGCAGTACTTC,CASSLDSELWGSYEQYF,-,TRBV28,TRBJ2-7,17,-
TGTGCCAGCAGCCCGGGACAGGGGGCTTCACCCGGGGAGCTGTTTTTT,CASSPGQGASPGELFF,TRBD1,TRBV7-9,TRBJ2-2,16,-
TGCAGCGTTGAAGATCCGACAGGGGGCAGCTCCTACGAGCAGTACTTC,CSVEDPTGGSSYEQYF,TRBD1,TRBV29-1,TRBJ2-7,16,few
TGTGCCAGCAGTCTCCGGACTGACTACGAGCAGTACTTC,CASSLRTDYEQYF,-,TRBV5-1,TRBJ2-7,13,many
TGTGCCAGCAGCTTTCCTGGGGGAGGAGATACGCAGTATTTT,CASSFPGGGDTQYF,-,TRBV7-9,TRBJ2-3,14,many
TGTGCCAGCAGCTTGCCAGCCGGGACAGGAAGGATGAACGAGCAGTACTTC,CASSLPAGTGRMNEQYF,TRBD1,TRBV5-6,TRBJ2-7,17,many
TGCAGTGCTAGACCGACGGACAGGGACTACGAGCAGTACTTC,CSARPTDRDYEQYF,TRBD1,TRBV20-1,TRBJ2-7,14,few
TGTGCCAGCAGTTACACAAGGCCCCTCGGCGAGCAGTACTTC,CASSYTRPLGEQYF,-,TRBV6-2/TRBV6-3,TRBJ2-7,14,-
TGTGCCAGCACCGAGGGACAGGGGTTGTGGAATGAGCAGTTCTTC,CASTEGQGLWNEQFF,TRBD1,TRBV27,TRBJ2-1,15,-
TGTGCCAGCAGCTGGACTTCCGGGACTGCATCCTACGAGCAGTACTTC,CASSWTSGTASYEQYF,-,TRBV5-5,TRBJ2-7,16,-
TGTGCCACCACCGTGACAGGGAAAGAGACCCAGTACTTC,CATTVTGKETQYF,TRBD1,TRBV15,TRBJ2-5,13,few
TGCGCCAGCGGAGTGGACTGGGAGACCCAGTACTTC,CASGVDWETQYF,-,TRBV10-2,TRBJ2-5,12,-
TGTGCCAGCAGTTTATTCGACAATGAGCAGTTCTTC,CASSLFDNEQFF,-,TRBV12-3/TRBV12-4,TRBJ2-1,12,many
TGTGCCAGCAGCCCCGTCTTCACTGTCGACTACGAGCAGTACTTC,CASSPVFTVDYEQYF,-,TRBV7-8,TRBJ2-7,15,-
TGCAGCGTTTATCCCGACAGCACAGATACGCAGTATTTT,CSVYPDSTDTQYF,-,TRBV29-1,TRBJ2-3,13,few
TGTGCCAGCAGCGTCAGGGTAGGAGACACCATATATTTT,CASSVRVGDTIYF,-,TRBV25-1,TRBJ1-3,13,few
TGCAGCGCCAAACAGGGCCACGAGCAGTACTTC,CSAKQGHEQYF,-,TRBV29-1,TRBJ2-7,11,many
TGCAGTGCTAATCCCGGGGACAACTCTCCGTATGGGTACGAGCAGTACTTC,CSANPGDNSPYGYEQYF,-,TRBV20-1,TRBJ2-7,17,few
TGTGCCAGCAGCAAAGATTGCGTGGCGGGGGGGCAGGCAGATACGCAGTATTTT,CASSKDCVAGGQADTQYF,-,TRBV21-1,TRBJ2-3,18,many
TGTGCCAGCAGTATTAGGGGCCCCATCCTCCTTTACAATGAGCAGTTCTTC,CASSIRGPILLYNEQFF,-,TRBV6-1,TRBJ2-1,17,few
TGTGCCACCAGTGATTTGGGTGATACGCAGTATTTT,CATSDLGDTQYF,-,TRBV24-1,TRBJ2-3,12,-
TGCAGCGTTGAAGATTCACCGAACACAGATACGCAGTATTTT,CSVEDSPNTDTQYF,-,TRBV29-1,TRBJ2-3,14,few
TGTGCCAGCAGCTTCGAAGGTTCATCGCTTTACGAGCAGTACTTC,CASSFEGSSLYEQYF,-,TRBV7-2,TRBJ2-7,15,many
TGTGCCACCAGCAGAGATCGAAGGGTAACCCCAAAAAACATTCAGTACTTC,CATSRDRRVTPKNIQYF,-,TRBV15,TRBJ2-4,17,-
TGTGCCAGCAGTGAAGCAGGCTTTTATGTTGAAGCTTTCTTT,CASSEAGFYVEAFF,-,TRBV25-1,TRBJ1-1,14,few
TGTGCCAGCAACCGCGGGAAAAGCTCCTACAATGAGCAGTTCTTC,CASNRGKSSYNEQFF,-,TRBV16,TRBJ2-1,15,few
TGCGCCAGCAGCCAATACCAGCGACAAGAGACCCAGTACTTC,CASSQYQRQETQYF,-,TRBV4-1,TRBJ2-5,14,-
TGTGCCAGCAGGGTCGGGCTAGCGGGAGGGCCGTTGACAGATACGCAGTATTTT,CASRVGLAGGPLTDTQYF,TRBD2,TRBV27,TRBJ2-3,18,many
TGTGCCAGCAGTGAAATAGGGCCAGATACGCAGTATTTT,CASSEIGPDTQYF,-,TRBV6-1,TRBJ2-3,13,-
TGCAGTGCTAGGGACCCCGGGACAGGGGGTCGGGAGCAGTACTTC,CSARDPGTGGREQYF,TRBD1,TRBV20-1,TRBJ2-7,15,many
TGCGCCAGCAGCTTGGAAGGGTATGGCTACACCTTC,CASSLEGYGYTF,-,TRBV5-1,TRBJ1-2,12,many
TGTGCCAGCAGCCTGTGTAGGGGGCATACCGGGGAGCTGTTTTTT,CASSLCRGHTGELFF,-,TRBV21-1,TRBJ2-2,15,-
TGCAGTGCTAGAGTCAAGGGTCGGTCCTACGAGCAGTACTTC,CSARVKGRSYEQYF,-,TRBV20-1,TRBJ2-7,14,few
TGTGCCACCAGCCGGAACAGACAGGGCGACGAGACCCAGTACTTC,CATSRNRQGDETQYF,TRBD1,TRBV15,TRBJ2-5,15,few
TGTGCCAGCAGCTTCGGGACTAGCTATAGCACAGATACGCAGTATTTT,CASSFGTSYSTDTQYF,TRBD2,TRBV7-9,TRBJ2-3,16,many
TGCAGCGCTCGACATTATGAAGCTTTCTTT,CSARHYEAFF,-,TRBV29-1,TRBJ1-1,10,-